Listed below are T cell receptor beta chains from one sample, sequenced in a study of blood T cell repertoires in COVID-19. Only in-frame clones appear in the TCRdb table, and some are missing; sequencing was by immunoSEQ multiplex PCR. The repertoire holds 240,000 or so clones, 80% to 90% seen once, with 6.2% in the top ten. Sequencing input: peripheral blood. Receptors originate from a man in his 60s with acute or convalescent COVID-19. CDR3s include the opening cysteine and the closing phenylalanine or tryptophan. D genes are given only for firm matches. Where a row states a size, it is once, few, many or the class of an expanded clone; other rows omit it.

cdr3_nt,cdr3_aa,j_call,cdr3_length,clone_size,d_call,v_call
TGTGCCAGCAGTCGTAGTACCTCTGGAAACACCATATATTTT,CASSRSTSGNTIYF,TRBJ1-3,14,NA,NA,TRBV28
TGTGCCACCAGTGATTTGGCGGCAGACAGCACAGATACGCAGTATTTT,CATSDLAADSTDTQYF,TRBJ2-3,16,NA,NA,TRBV24-1
TGTGCCAGCAGCCAGGGCTCCTACAATGAGCAGTTCTTC,CASSQGSYNEQFF,TRBJ2-1,13,NA,NA,TRBV6-6
TGTGCCAGCGAGGACAGACTGAACACTGAAGCTTTCTTT,CASEDRLNTEAFF,TRBJ1-1,13,NA,NA,TRBV7-2
TGCAGCTTAGGTCCGGGCCCCTACGGGGACTATGGCTACACCTTC,CSLGPGPYGDYGYTF,TRBJ1-2,15,few,NA,TRBV29-1
TGTGCCAGCTCACTCCGGACTTCGGACCCCTCTGGGGCCAACGTCCTGACTTTC,CASSLRTSDPSGANVLTF,TRBJ2-6,18,NA,NA,TRBV18
TGTGCCAGCAGCTTATCGGGACAGGGTAACAATGAGCAGTTCTTC,CASSLSGQGNNEQFF,TRBJ2-1,15,NA,TRBD1,TRBV7-3
TGTGCCAGCAGTTTTAATACAGGGGTACGGCCTGGGGCCAACGTCCTGACTTTC,CASSFNTGVRPGANVLTF,TRBJ2-6,18,NA,TRBD1,TRBV28
TGTGCCAGCAGCCAAGATGCGGGCAATCAGCCCCAGCATTTT,CASSQDAGNQPQHF,TRBJ1-5,14,NA,NA,TRBV4-2
TGTGCCAGCAGCGGCGGGGCCGGGACAGGGCCCTACAATGAGCAGTTCTTC,CASSGGAGTGPYNEQFF,TRBJ2-1,17,NA,TRBD1,TRBV9
TGTGCCAGCATCCAGGATCCGCTTGTCTATGGCTACACCTTC,CASIQDPLVYGYTF,TRBJ1-2,14,NA,NA,TRBV6-5
TGTGCCAGCAGCTTGGTTCAAGCGCCTTATGGCTACACCTTC,CASSLVQAPYGYTF,TRBJ1-2,14,NA,NA,TRBV5-5
TGTGCCAGTAGCTCCCTATCGGGGGGGCTCGGCTACACCTTC,CASSSLSGGLGYTF,TRBJ1-2,14,NA,NA,TRBV19
TGTGCCAGCAGTCATGGACACAGGACTAGCAATCAGCCCCAGCATTTT,CASSHGHRTSNQPQHF,TRBJ1-5,16,NA,NA,TRBV27
TGTGCCAGCAGTGAATACGGTCGACAGGGATACGAGCAGTACTTC,CASSEYGRQGYEQYF,TRBJ2-7,15,NA,TRBD1,TRBV25-1